Described below is a single TCR beta chain sequence and its context. Its target is unknown. Clones were sequenced by immunoSEQ multiplex PCR, and TCRdb holds only the in-frame ones, with some missing. The sample holds roughly 59,000 clones, 92% seen once. This record comes from a study of cytomegalovirus exposure and HLA in healthy donors. Study-wide points: CMV antigen specificity of a few CMV-associated chains was confirmed in vitro. Rarity characterized most TCR sequences, yet some public TCRs appeared in many donors.

Germline V gives CDR1 SGHTA, CDR2 FQGTGA. The CDR3 runs 13 residues. Trimming pared 0 bases from V and 4 bases from J, leaving 7 bases between. The sequenced sample was PBMCs. The chain carries TRBV7-3 and TRBJ2-7, with D perhaps matching TRBD1 (5 bases). The receptor comes from a man younger than 35 in good health and CMV-seropositive. The CDR3 protein is CASSLTPGYEQYF. The CDR3 DNA is TGTGCCAGCAGCTTAACTCCAGGGTACGAGCAGTACTTC.